This is a list of T cell receptor beta chains from one sample in a study of shared clonotypes between healthy human individuals. Clones were sequenced by immunoSEQ multiplex PCR, and TCRdb holds only the in-frame ones, with some missing. This table holds about 2.4 million clones, roughly 93% found once. The sequenced sample was naive CD4+ T cells from PBMCs. The receptors come from a young man in good health. Some clones in this sample may be carry-over from other donors' samples. The CDR3 runs from the conserved cysteine through the conserved F or W. The D gene is left open where the match is weak. The size field is filled for only some rows; it gives once, few, many or a size class.

-	TRBV7-9	TRBJ1-2	-	CASSLVGLSGYTF	TGTGCCAGCAGCTTAGTCGGGTTGTCCGGCTACACCTTC
-	TRBV29-1	TRBJ2-3	TRBD2	CSVAIGRDGDTQYF	TGCAGCGTAGCCATCGGGAGGGACGGGGATACGCAGTATTTT
-	TRBV11-3	TRBJ1-1	-	CASSLDGAGKTEAFF	TGTGCCAGCAGCTTAGATGGGGCAGGGAAAACTGAAGCTTTCTTT
-	TRBV10-1	TRBJ2-3	TRBD2	CASGTSGLAGDTQYF	TGCGCCAGCGGGACCAGCGGACTAGCTGGAGATACGCAGTATTTT
-	TRBV11-2	TRBJ2-7	TRBD1	CASSTHGLRDRLPYEQYF	TGTGCCAGCAGCACGCACGGGCTCCGGGACAGACTACCCTACGAGCAGTACTTC
once	TRBV6-1	TRBJ2-5	TRBD2	CASSAGTGGPWETQYF	TGTGCCAGCAGTGCAGGGACGGGAGGGCCCTGGGAGACCCAGTACTTC
once	TRBV4-3	TRBJ2-2	-	CASSQGSGGSGELFF	TGCGCCAGCAGCCAGGGCAGCGGCGGTAGCGGGGAGCTGTTTTTT
-	TRBV5-1	TRBJ2-5	-	CASSLLVNQETQYF	TGCGCCAGCAGCTTATTAGTAAACCAAGAGACCCAGTACTTC
-	TRBV7-9	TRBJ2-6	-	CASSSRTVSSGANVLTF	TGTGCCAGCAGCTCCAGGACGGTTAGCTCTGGGGCCAACGTCCTGACTTTC
-	TRBV2	TRBJ2-7	-	CASSAGSAYEQYF	TGTGCCAGCAGTGCTGGCAGCGCCTACGAGCAGTACTTC
once	TRBV28	TRBJ2-7	TRBD2	CASSFGSGRGEQYF	TGTGCCAGCAGTTTTGGTAGCGGGAGGGGGGAGCAGTACTTC
-	TRBV6-5	TRBJ1-4	TRBD1	CASSPQGASEKLFF	TGTGCCAGCAGTCCTCAGGGGGCCAGTGAAAAACTGTTTTTT
-	TRBV7-2	TRBJ1-1	TRBD1	CASSGDRGGRAFF	TGTGCCAGCAGCGGGGACAGGGGGGGTCGAGCTTTCTTT
-	TRBV30	TRBJ1-3	-	CAWSEKAGNTIYF	TGTGCCTGGAGTGAAAAGGCTGGAAACACCATATATTTT
-	TRBV19	TRBJ2-5	TRBD2	CASSMFFASGRVRATRETQYF	TGTGCCAGTAGTATGTTCTTTGCCAGCGGGAGGGTCCGTGCCACCAGGGAGACCCAGTACTTC
-	TRBV5-6	TRBJ2-7	TRBD1	CASSPDRGLEQYF	TGTGCCAGCAGCCCTGACAGGGGGCTTGAGCAGTACTTC
-	TRBV4-1	TRBJ1-5	-	CASSQDLSYSNQPQHF	TGCGCCAGCAGCCAAGATCTGTCCTATAGCAATCAGCCCCAGCATTTT
-	TRBV4-2	TRBJ1-4	-	CASSRQVAETVFF	-
-	TRBV5-5	TRBJ1-3	-	CASSQSGAGNTIYF	TGTGCCAGCAGCCAAAGCGGGGCTGGAAACACCATATATTTT
-	TRBV7-8	TRBJ1-1	-	CASSFTGNTEAFF	TGTGCCAGCAGCTTCACAGGGAACACTGAAGCTTTCTTT
-	TRBV19	TRBJ2-5	-	CASSIGTPCQETQYF	TGTGCCAGTAGTATAGGGACACCATGCCAAGAGACCCAGTACTTC
-	TRBV2	TRBJ2-1	TRBD2	CASSGLAPRAYNEQFF	TGTGCCAGCAGCGGACTAGCGCCCAGGGCCTACAATGAGCAGTTCTTC
once	TRBV2	TRBJ2-3	-	CASGIEGTDTQYF	TGTGCCAGCGGGATCGAGGGCACAGATACGCAGTATTTT
-	TRBV21-1	TRBJ2-2	-	CASSKVSWGNTGELFF	TGTGCCAGCAGCAAAGTAAGTTGGGGGAACACCGGGGAGCTGTTTTTT
-	TRBV11-3	TRBJ1-1	-	CASSLVGQQGTEAFF	TGTGCCAGCAGCTTAGTAGGGCAACAGGGCACTGAAGCTTTCTTT
-	TRBV20-1	TRBJ1-1	-	CRTAGNTEAFF	TGCAGGACCGCTGGGAACACTGAAGCTTTCTTT
-	TRBV6-5	TRBJ1-2	TRBD1	CASSYSGTGRYGYTF	TGTGCCAGCAGTTACTCGGGGACAGGGAGATATGGCTACACCTTC
-	TRBV6-1	TRBJ2-3	TRBD2	CASVLAPSTDTQYF	TGTGCCAGCGTACTAGCGCCTAGCACAGATACGCAGTATTTT
-	TRBV30	TRBJ2-7	TRBD2	CAWSRAGRDGEQYF	TGTGCCTGGAGTCGGGCAGGGAGGGATGGCGAGCAGTACTTC
-	TRBV5-1	TRBJ2-3	-	CASSLVADTDTQYF	TGCGCCAGCAGCTTGGTTGCGGACACAGATACGCAGTATTTT
-	TRBV18	TRBJ2-7	TRBD1	CASSPERGPYEQYF	TGTGCCAGCTCACCAGAAAGGGGGCCCTACGAGCAGTACTTC
-	TRBV29-1	TRBJ1-1	TRBD1	CSVGAGGFATEAFF	TGCAGCGTTGGGGCAGGGGGCTTTGCCACTGAAGCTTTCTTT
-	TRBV7-2	TRBJ2-2	TRBD1	CASSLATGPHGELFF	TGTGCCAGCAGCTTGGCGACAGGGCCCCACGGGGAGCTGTTTTTT
-	TRBV4-2	TRBJ2-2	TRBD2	CASSPGGVPNTGELFF	TGTGCCAGCAGCCCTGGGGGGGTTCCTAACACCGGGGAGCTGTTTTTT
-	TRBV4-1	TRBJ1-6	-	CASSLQESSYNSPLHF	TGCGCCAGCAGCCTACAGGAGAGCTCCTATAATTCACCCCTCCACTTT
-	TRBV5-1	TRBJ2-5	TRBD1	CASSGQGVEETQYF	TGCGCCAGCAGTGGACAGGGAGTGGAAGAGACCCAGTACTTC
-	TRBV11-3	TRBJ2-6	-	CASSFGGSGANVLTF	TGTGCCAGCAGCTTTGGGGGGTCTGGGGCCAACGTCCTGACTTTC
-	TRBV28	TRBJ2-7	-	CASTERVSYEQYF	TGTGCCAGCACAGAGAGGGTATCCTACGAGCAGTACTTC
-	TRBV28	TRBJ1-1	-	CASNRANTEAFF	TGTGCCAGTAACAGGGCGAACACTGAAGCTTTCTTT
-	TRBV6-1	TRBJ2-5	TRBD2	CASSGDWGGETQYF	TGTGCCAGCAGTGGGGACTGGGGGGGAGAGACCCAGTACTTC
-	TRBV5-5	TRBJ2-7	TRBD2	CASSFGGAPISYEQYF	TGTGCCAGCAGCTTCGGGGGGGCGCCAATCTCCTACGAGCAGTACTTC
-	TRBV5-8	TRBJ2-7	-	CASSLGTQGPRKYF	TGTGCCAGCAGCTTGGGGACACAGGGCCCAAGAAAGTACTTC
-	TRBV7-2	TRBJ1-1	-	CASSLEGLRGPGTEAFF	TGTGCCAGCAGCTTAGAGGGTCTTCGGGGTCCAGGAACTGAAGCTTTCTTT
-	TRBV6-5	TRBJ1-4	-	CASSYSAGREKLFF	TGTGCCAGCAGTTACTCGGCTGGAAGAGAAAAACTGTTTTTT
-	TRBV29-1	TRBJ2-1	-	CSVGGRVQGGEFF	TGCAGCGTTGGGGGTCGCGTACAGGGAGGCGAGTTCTTC
-	TRBV5-5	TRBJ1-4	-	CASSGGDFNEKLFF	TGTGCCAGCAGCGGAGGGGATTTTAATGAAAAACTGTTTTTT
-	TRBV5-1	TRBJ2-3	TRBD2	CASSLLAGRSTDTQYF	TGCGCCAGCAGCTTGTTAGCGGGAAGAAGCACAGATACGCAGTATTTT
once	TRBV29-1	TRBJ1-2	TRBD1	CSVRGRAADYGYTF	TGCAGCGTCAGGGGGAGGGCAGCCGACTATGGCTACACCTTC
-	TRBV4-3	TRBJ2-7	TRBD2	CASSQDLGGGPYEQYF	TGCGCCAGCAGCCAAGATCTCGGCGGGGGACCCTACGAGCAGTACTTC
-	TRBV6-1	TRBJ2-3	TRBD2	CASSETIGLAGGDTQYF	TGTGCCAGCAGTGAAACCATAGGCCTAGCGGGAGGAGATACGCAGTATTTT
-	TRBV23-1	TRBJ1-4	-	CATYEGDPATNEKLFF	TGCGCCACATACGAAGGGGATCCCGCAACTAATGAAAAACTGTTTTTT
-	TRBV5-1	TRBJ1-6	-	CASSEGGLGSPLHF	TGCGCCAGCAGCGAGGGGGGCCTGGGATCACCCCTCCACTTT
-	TRBV10-1	TRBJ2-5	TRBD2	CASSESGGRAEKETQYF	TGCGCCAGCAGTGAGTCCGGAGGGAGGGCGGAAAAAGAGACCCAGTACTTC
few	TRBV28	TRBJ1-5	TRBD1	CASSPGTGTHQPQHF	TGTGCCAGCAGTCCCGGGACAGGGACGCATCAGCCCCAGCATTTT
-	TRBV6-6	TRBJ2-7	-	CASSNPAPYEQYF	TGTGCCAGCAGTAATCCCGCCCCCTACGAGCAGTACTTC
-	TRBV7-2	TRBJ1-1	-	CASSLGTGLNTEAFF	TGTGCCAGCAGCTTAGGAACAGGGCTGAACACTGAAGCTTTCTTT
-	TRBV28	TRBJ1-1	TRBD1	CASGRGTGGSGTEAFF	TGTGCCAGCGGGCGCGGGACAGGGGGAAGTGGGACTGAAGCTTTCTTT
few	TRBV5-1	TRBJ1-4	-	CASSLTGTTNEKLFF	TGCGCCAGCAGTTTAACAGGGACAACTAATGAAAAACTGTTTTTT
-	TRBV18	TRBJ1-5	TRBD1	CASSPGRQGKDQPQHF	TGTGCCAGCTCACCCGGGAGACAGGGCAAAGATCAGCCCCAGCATTTT
-	TRBV28	TRBJ2-3	TRBD2	CASGGRGRGTDTQYF	TGTGCCAGTGGGGGTCGCGGGAGGGGCACAGATACGCAGTATTTT